This record covers a single TCR beta chain. The antigen is unknown. Trimming removed 1 base at V and 1 base at J, with 14 bases between. In germline, CDR1 is LNHNV, CDR2 YYDKDF (reference sequence). CDR3 length equals 16 residues. These data are taken from a study of shared clonotypes between healthy human individuals. About the research overall: Serving as donors were a couple of women and a few men, whose ages spanned 18 to 49. For every donor, three CD4 naive, three CD4 memory, two CD8 naive and one CD8 memory plates were used. Study observations and caveats: Generally, naive subsets came out with larger estimated richness than memory subsets.

The data were produced by immunoSEQ multiplex PCR, yet TCRdb's version contains in-frame clones alone and is incomplete. Among over 2 million clones listed, roughly 94% were seen once. The healthy adult donors were HIV-negative and reported no recent acute infections or vaccinations. The gene calls are TRBV15 and TRBJ2-7; D perhaps matches TRBD1 (6 bases). Material for sequencing was naive CD4+ T cells sorted from blood. Subset denoted: CD45RA+ positively selected. This clonotype was sampled from a man aged 18-30 years in good health. This CDR3 is CATSRGVPGESYEQYF. The CDR3 bases are TGTGCCACCAGCAGAGGGGTACCAGGGGAGTCCTACGAGCAGTACTTC.